One sample yielded the 28 T cell receptor beta chains listed below, sequenced in a study of identical twins' blood T cells. MiXCR, applied by TCRdb to the 5' RACE reads, yields one record per CDR3 protein. The table has about 370,000 distinct CDR3 sequences, about 28% seen once. The sample comprised PBMCs. Receptors were obtained from a woman aged 18-49 years in good health.

Only a few counts were recorded for this clonotype. The chain carries TRBV5-4 and TRBJ2-1; a weak D match, TRBD1 (5 bases). Germline values: CDR1 SGHNT, CDR2 YYREEE (reference sequence). The CDR3 is 12 amino acids. V was trimmed by 4 bases and J by 5 bases, leaving 7 bases between them. The CDR3 coding sequence is TGTGCCAGCAGCAAAGGGGACAATGAGCAGTTCTTC. Translating gives CASSKGDNEQFF.

Ten or more counts support this clonotype. The conserved closing phenylalanine or tryptophan is absent in this CDR3, likely reflecting a read error. CDR3 sequence (DNA): TGTGCCAGCAGTTTAGCTGGCTCCTACAATGAGCAGTTCTCC. Translating it yields CASSLAGSYNEQFS. The chain uses TRBV12-3 or TRBV12-4 and TRBJ2-1; D gene uncertain. The CDR3 sequence is 14 residues long. Trimming took 0 bases from V and 0 from J, leaving 3 bases between them.

The chain carries TRBV7-9 and TRBJ1-5; a possible D gene is TRBD1 (6 bases). The CDR3 totals 15 residues. The germline V gene has CDR1 SEHNR and CDR2 FQNEAQ (reference sequence). Trimming pared 6 bases from V and 5 bases from J, leaving 17 bases between. The CDR3 DNA follows: TGTGCCAGCAGTTCCGGGACAAAAAGACATCAGCCCCAGCATTTT. It yields the protein CASSSGTKRHQPQHF.

This clonotype was counted a few times. The J gene is TRBJ1-2, the V gene TRBV10-2, with a possible D match to TRBD1 (5 bases). Germline V gene lookup returns CDR1 WSHSY and CDR2 SAAADI. This CDR3 is built from 12 residues. V lost 8 bases and J lost 8, with 15 bases in between. The CDR3 here is CASSPGTEGYTF. The CDR3 DNA reads TGCGCCAGCTCCCCCGGGACGGAAGGCTACACCTTC.

CDR3 region: CASSLWDSAYEQYF. The DNA for the CDR3 is TGTGCCAGCAGCTTATGGGACAGTGCCTACGAGCAGTACTTC. The chain couples TRBV5-6 to TRBJ2-7; 7 positions match TRBD1. V shed 2 bases and J 2 bases; nucleotides not matched to a gene: 4. The CDR3 extends over 14 amino acids. From germline, CDR1 is SGHDT and CDR2 YYEEEE.

This clonotype appeared a few times. The chain joins TRBV29-1 to TRBJ1-1; D is perhaps TRBD1 (5 bases). CDR1 and CDR2 (germline): SQVTM, ANQGSEA. Trimming pared 6 bases from V and 1 base from J, leaving 9 bases between. The CDR3 runs to 12 residues. The CDR3 protein is CSVAGTNTEAFF. DNA for the CDR3: TGCAGCGTGGCCGGGACGAACACTGAAGCTTTCTTT. The full variable domain, with the rest looked up from reference TRBV29-1 and TRBJ1-1, is SAVISQKPSRDICQRGTSLTIQCQVDSQVTMMFWYRQQPGQSLTLIATANQGSEATYESGFVIDKFPISRPNLTFSTLTVSNMSPEDSSIYLCSVAGTNTEAFFGQGTRLTVV.

This clonotype was found a few times. V is TRBV10-3 and J is TRBJ2-5; TRBD1 aligns across 7 bases. This CDR3 has 13 residues. Germline assignment: CDR1 ENHRY and CDR2 SYGVKD. V gave up 10 bases and J gave up 5 bases; unmatched junction bases: 10. DNA for the CDR3: TGTGCCACCAAGGGACAGCCCGTTGAGACCCAGTACTTC. Its protein product is CATKGQPVETQYF.

The genes are TRBV3-1 and TRBJ2-1; D not resolved. V lost 1 base, J lost 8 bases, and 3 bases lay in between. CDR3 length equals 11 residues. Germline V CDR1 and CDR2: LGHDT, YNNKEL (reference sequence). CDR3 region: CASSQVYEQFF. For the CDR3, the DNA is TGTGCCAGCAGCCAAGTCTATGAGCAGTTCTTC.

The chain recombines TRBV6-5 with TRBJ1-5; D gene unclear. Germline loops: CDR1 MNHEY, CDR2 SVGAGI. CDR3 length: 14 amino acids. The V end was cut by 4 bases, the J end by 4 bases, with 11 bases between. The CDR3 reads CASSSAARNQPQHF. CDR3 in DNA: TGTGCCAGCAGTTCGGCAGCGCGAAATCAGCCCCAGCATTTT.

This sequence joins TRBV6-6 and TRBJ2-1, with 12 bases fitting TRBD2. V gave up 5 bases and J gave up 0 bases; unmatched junction bases: 2. This CDR3 contains 16 residues. Per germline, CDR1 MNHNY and CDR2 SVGAGI (reference sequence). CDR3 protein: CASSASGGGSYNEQFF. CDR3 nucleotides: TGTGCCAGCAGTGCTAGCGGGGGGGGCTCCTACAATGAGCAGTTCTTC.

This clonotype came up a few times. The V call is TRBV11-2, the J call TRBJ1-1; no clear D. The CDR3 is 15 amino acids. Trimming pared 4 bases from V and 2 bases from J, leaving 14 bases between. The V gene's germline CDR1 is SGHAT and CDR2 FQNNGV. The CDR3 here is CASSSLRHTNTEAFF. The CDR3 DNA is TGTGCCAGCAGCTCGCTCAGGCATACTAACACTGAAGCTTTCTTT.

The chain employs TRBV11-2 and TRBJ1-4, with 9 bases matching TRBD1. With V trimmed by 4 bases and J by 8 bases, 8 bases remained unmatched. CDR3 length: 15 residues. CDR1 SGHAT and CDR2 FQNNGV come from the germline V gene. The CDR3 sequence: CASSSGTGTREKLFF. DNA of the CDR3: TGTGCCAGCAGCTCCGGGACAGGGACGCGCGAAAAACTGTTTTTT.

This clonotype was picked up a small number of times. CDR3 protein: CASSYALGGPYEQYF. The CDR3 nucleotides are TGTGCCAGCAGTTACGCGCTGGGCGGGCCTTACGAGCAGTACTTC. V is TRBV6-6 and J is TRBJ2-7, with D possibly TRBD2 on 5 matching bases. The CDR3 is made up of 15 amino acids. Trimming removed 2 bases from V and 4 bases from J, with 15 bases in between. Looked up from germline, CDR1 is MNHNY and CDR2 is SVGAGI (reference sequence).

This clonotype was counted a few times. CDR3 residues: CASSSQAGLTGELFF. The CDR3 region has the DNA TGTGCCAGCAGCTCACAAGCGGGGTTAACCGGGGAGCTGTTTTTT. The J gene is TRBJ2-2, the V gene TRBV7-9; 7 bases are shared with TRBD2. Unmatched junction bases numbered 7, after V lost 4 bases and J lost 5 bases. This CDR3 is 15 amino acids long. Germline V lookup: CDR1 SEHNR, CDR2 FQNEAQ (reference sequence).

Comments on this clonotype: Being one base from a much bigger clone, this may be a read error. V and J are TRBV5-6 and TRBJ2-1; no reliable D call. There are 12 residues in the CDR3. Looked up from germline, CDR1 is SGHDT and CDR2 is YYEEEE. V dropped 4 bases and J dropped 4 bases, with 6 bases sitting between them. The CDR3 here is CASSENYNEQFF. CDR3 nucleotide sequence: TGTGCCAGCAGCGAAAATTACAATGAGCAGTTCTTC.

With respect to this clonotype: This may be a read error, as it is one base from a much larger clone. The chain is built from TRBV6-6 and TRBJ1-6, with D perhaps TRBD1 (5 bases). The CDR3 has 18 residues. Germline values: CDR1 MNHNY, CDR2 SVGAGI (reference sequence). The CDR3 here is CASARDLSRDAYNPPLHF. In DNA form, the CDR3 reads TGTGCCAGCGCCAGGGACCTTTCCCGGGACGCCTATAATCCACCCCTCCACTTT.

The chain joins TRBV3-1 to TRBJ1-1; D is perhaps TRBD1 (6 bases). The CDR3 extends over 14 amino acids. V dropped 3 bases and J dropped 4 bases, with 12 bases sitting between them. Germline values: CDR1 LGHDT, CDR2 YNNKEL (reference sequence). The CDR3 DNA sequence: TGTGCCAGCAGCCAGTTGGGAGGGGGCACTGAAGCTTTCTTT. Protein sequence: CASSQLGGGTEAFF.

This chain links TRBV7-2 with TRBJ1-1; D unclear. Trimming stripped 5 bases from V and 7 bases from J, with 14 bases between. Germline assignment: CDR1 SGHTA and CDR2 FQGNSA. The CDR3 sequence is 13 residues long. CDR3 region: CASSLKTDYEAFF. The CDR3 DNA reads TGTGCCAGCAGCCTTAAGACGGATTATGAAGCTTTCTTT. The complete variable domain, with remaining parts taken from reference TRBV7-2 and TRBJ1-1, reads GAGVSQSPSNKVTEKGKDVELRCDPISGHTALYWYRQSLGQGLEFLIYFQGNSAPDKSGLPSDRFSAERTGGSVSTLTIQRTQQEDSAVYLCASSLKTDYEAFFGQGTRLTVV.

This clonotype has only one observation. The rearrangement joins TRBV11-3 to TRBJ1-1, with D uncertain. The CDR3 consists of 15 residues. Germline loops: CDR1 SGHNT, CDR2 YENEEA. Between the trimmed V and J ends, which lost 5 bases and 5 bases, there was a span of 18 bases. CDR3 in amino acids: CASSPGGGVLTEAFF. The CDR3, as DNA: TGTGCCAGCAGCCCTGGTGGTGGGGTTCTTACTGAAGCTTTCTTT.

In its sample, this clonotype was seen a few times. J is TRBJ1-5 and V is TRBV28, with a weak D call TRBD1 (6 bases). Germline CDR1 MDHEN, CDR2 SYDVKM. The length of the CDR3 is 13 residues. V shed 10 bases and J shed 3 bases, with 13 bases lying between them. The CDR3 bases are TGTGCCATGCAGACAGGATTCAATCAGCCCCAGCATTTT. Its protein is CAMQTGFNQPQHF.

This clonotype was picked up a small number of times. V usage is TRBV20-1 and J usage is TRBJ2-7; maybe TRBD1 (6 bases). The germline V gene has CDR1 DFQATT and CDR2 SNEGSKA (reference sequence). The germline V and J ends were trimmed by 4 bases and 2 bases, with 18 bases remaining between them. This CDR3 spans 15 amino acids. CDR3 sequence: CSAIGPGHATYEQYF. CDR3 coding DNA: TGCAGTGCTATCGGTCCGGGACACGCGACCTACGAGCAGTACTTC.

This clonotype was picked up a small number of times. V gene TRBV20-1 combines with J gene TRBJ1-5; no definite D call. This CDR3 is 13 amino acids long. V lost 2 bases, J lost 4 bases, and 9 bases lay in between. The germline CDR1 and CDR2 sequences are DFQATT and SNEGSKA (reference sequence). The CDR3, as DNA: TGCAGTGCTAGAAACAGCCCAAATCAGCCCCAGCATTTT. Protein sequence: CSARNSPNQPQHF.

This clonotype appeared a few times. V is TRBV27 and J is TRBJ1-5; 7 bases line up with TRBD1. This CDR3 has 14 amino acids. V lost 5 bases, J lost 6 bases, and 7 bases stayed unmatched. CDR1 and CDR2 (germline): MNHEY, SMNVEV (reference sequence). CDR3 in DNA: TGTGCCAGCAGTGAAAGACAGGGAGGTCAGCCCCAGCATTTT. Protein: CASSERQGGQPQHF.

The chain is built from TRBV5-1 and TRBJ2-2; 9 bases are shared with TRBD2. V lost 4 bases to trimming and J lost 5 bases; unmatched junction nucleotides: 12. This CDR3 is 17 amino acids long. Germline CDR1 is SGHRS and CDR2 is YFSETQ. In nucleotides, the CDR3 is TGCGCCAGCAGCCGAGCGTTAGCGGGGGATCAGACCGGGGAGCTGTTTTTT. Amino acid sequence: CASSRALAGDQTGELFF.

V is TRBV18 and J is TRBJ1-6; D is unclear. Germline V CDR1 and CDR2: KGHSH, LQKENI. The CDR3 consists of 14 residues. Between the trimmed V and J ends, which lost 3 bases and 9 bases, there was a span of 12 bases. Here the CDR3 reads CASSPGEKSSPLHF. The CDR3, as DNA: TGTGCCAGCTCACCGGGAGAAAAGAGTTCACCCCTCCACTTT.

J is TRBJ2-2 and V is TRBV4-3; D gene ambiguous. V was cut by 0 bases and J by 1 base, with 3 bases left in between. This CDR3 is 14 amino acids long. Germline CDR1 LGHNA, CDR2 YSLEER. The chain's CDR3 is CASSQDKNTGELFF. The CDR3, as DNA: TGCGCCAGCAGCCAAGACAAGAACACCGGGGAGCTGTTTTTT.

This clonotype has a handful of counts. The V call is TRBV9, the J call TRBJ2-2; TRBD1 aligns across 7 bases. Germline CDR1 and CDR2: SGDLS and YYNGEE. The CDR3 has 16 residues. Germline trimming cut 7 bases from V and 2 bases from J; bases unmatched to any gene: 11. CDR3 protein: CASGKTGTDNTGELFF. The CDR3 DNA follows: TGTGCCAGCGGCAAAACCGGGACAGACAACACCGGGGAGCTGTTTTTT.

This clonotype was detected only a few times. The rearrangement uses TRBV7-8 and TRBJ1-1, with D unresolved. The V end was cut by 1 base, the J end by 3 bases, with 9 bases between. The CDR3 runs to 14 residues. Per the germline V gene, CDR1 is SGHVS and CDR2 is FQNEAQ. The CDR3 nucleotides read TGTGCCAGCAGCTTAGTGGAACGGCACACTGAAGCTTTCTTT. This encodes CASSLVERHTEAFF. The full variable domain, in which reference TRBV7-8 and TRBJ1-1 provide the parts outside the CDR3, is GAGVSQSPRYKVAKRGQDVALRCDPISGHVSLFWYQQALGQGPEFLTYFQNEAQLDKSGLPSDRFFAERPEGSVSTLKIQRTQQEDSAVYLCASSLVERHTEAFFGQGTRLTVV.